This record concerns one T cell receptor beta chain sequence. What it binds is not known. The CDR3 covers 14 residues. This record belongs to a study of shared clonotypes between healthy human individuals. The protocol was immunoSEQ multiplex PCR, while the TCRdb copy is restricted to in-frame clones and leaves out a portion. Seen here are about 1.5 million clones, approximately 98% observed once, and the top ten hold approximately 0.44%. Study results and limitations: Compared with clonotypes that all four donors shared, non-shared clonotypes had lower generation probabilities.

Sequencing was carried out using naive CD4+ T cells sorted from blood. Sample subset: CD45RA+ positively selected. This chain uses TRBV21-1 with TRBJ2-7; the table's D call, TRBD1, has no DNA check behind it. TRBV21-1 is a pseudogene segment. This receptor was obtained from a man aged 25-45 years in good health. This chain's CDR3 is CASSKITGRHEQYF. CDR3 DNA: TGTGCCAGCAGCAAAATAACAGGGCGGCACGAGCAGTACTTC.